The 22 T cell receptor beta chains listed next were all sequenced from one sample in a study of T cell repertoires in cytomegalovirus infection. Via MiXCR, TCRdb re-called the reads, giving one row per CDR3 protein. The sample holds roughly 920,000 distinct CDR3 sequences, about 33% seen once. These receptors have no identified antigens. The sample consisted of cultured CD8+ T cells from PBMCs, taken from culture after CMV antigen stimulation. The receptors stem from a human donor in good health (CMV status not recorded). Some clones in this sample may be carry-over from other donors' samples.

The sample holds a few counts of this clonotype. The chain couples TRBV20-1 to TRBJ2-4; the match to TRBD2 covers 10 bases. The CDR3 runs 15 residues. V was clipped by 6 bases and J by 9 bases; unmatched bases: 14. The germline V gene encodes CDR1 DFQATT and CDR2 SNEGSKA (reference sequence). CDR3 in amino acids: CSARASAGGPGIQYF. CDR3 in DNA: TGCAGTGCACGAGCGTCAGCGGGGGGGCCAGGCATTCAGTACTTC.

The chain joins TRBV9 to TRBJ2-1; 13 bases align to TRBD2. The CDR3 covers 15 residues. V trimming: 4 bases; J trimming: 8 bases; junction bases outside the gene matches: 6. Per the germline V gene, CDR1 is SGDLS and CDR2 is YYNGEE. The CDR3 DNA reads TGTGCCAGCAGCAAAACTAGCGGGGGGGAAGATGAGCAGTTCTTC. It is translated as CASSKTSGGEDEQFF.

The V call is TRBV5-4, the J call TRBJ2-5; 7 bases line up with TRBD1. Germline lookup yields CDR1 SGHNT and CDR2 YYREEE (reference sequence). V gave up 4 bases and J gave up 0 bases; unmatched junction bases: 12. The CDR3 contains 17 residues. Here the CDR3 reads CASSPEEGQRYQETQYF. The CDR3 DNA reads TGTGCCAGCAGCCCCGAAGAGGGACAGCGGTACCAAGAGACCCAGTACTTC. The full variable domain, in which reference TRBV5-4 and TRBJ2-5 provide the parts outside the CDR3, is ETGVTQSPTHLIKTRGQQVTLRCSSQSGHNTVSWYQQALGQGPQFIFQYYREEENGRGNFPPRFSGLQFPNYSSELNVNALELDDSALYLCASSPEEGQRYQETQYFGPGTRLLVL.

J is TRBJ1-1 and V is TRBV6-5; no definite D call. V lost 0 bases and J lost 0, with 8 bases in between. The CDR3 has 15 residues. Germline loops: CDR1 MNHEY, CDR2 SVGAGI. CDR3 bases: TGTGCCAGCAGTTACTCAGAATTTATGAACACTGAAGCTTTCTTT. This translates into CASSYSEFMNTEAFF.

This clonotype was seen more than once but under ten times. The V gene is TRBV5-1, the J gene TRBJ1-6; 8 nucleotides align to TRBD1. The CDR3 length is 17 residues. Unmatched junction bases numbered 17, after V lost 5 bases and J lost 10 bases. The V gene's germline CDR1 is SGHRS and CDR2 YFSETQ. The CDR3 nucleotides read TGCGCCAGCAGTTCCGACGGACAGGGAAGGGAAGGCTCACCCCTCCACTTT. It is translated as CASSSDGQGREGSPLHF.

The chain recombines TRBV4-1 with TRBJ1-5; D perhaps matches TRBD1 (6 bases). Germline V gene data show CDR1 as MGHRA and CDR2 as YSYEKL. The CDR3 runs 17 residues. The V end lost 3 bases, the J end lost 3 bases, and 18 bases lay between the germline ends. The CDR3 sequence: CASSHQISRGNNQPQHF. CDR3 DNA: TGCGCCAGCAGCCACCAGATTTCGAGGGGGAACAATCAGCCCCAGCATTTT.

This clonotype has a count of ten or more. This chain connects TRBV6-5 to TRBJ2-1; 9 bases are a match to TRBD1. CDR1 and CDR2 from the germline V gene are MNHEY and SVGAGI. The junction had 5 bases not matched to a gene; V was cut back by 2 bases and J by 9 bases. This CDR3 comprises 14 residues. The CDR3 DNA reads TGTGCCAGCAGTTACCTCCTGACAGGGGGTGAGCAGTTCTTC. It is translated as CASSYLLTGGEQFF.

This clonotype was seen a few times. This chain joins TRBV4-1 and TRBJ1-5; D is perhaps TRBD1 (5 bases). Germline lookup yields CDR1 MGHRA and CDR2 YSYEKL. Trimming stripped 3 bases from V and 0 bases from J, with 9 bases between. The CDR3 is 15 amino acids. The DNA for the CDR3 is TGCGCCAGCAGCCAGGACAACCTTAGCAATCAGCCCCAGCATTTT. This translates into CASSQDNLSNQPQHF.

CDR3: CSVETRHLGYTF. In nucleotides, the CDR3 is TGCAGCGTTGAAACGAGACACCTTGGCTACACCTTC. This chain links TRBV29-1 with TRBJ1-2; D unclear. Deletions cut 2 bases from V and 7 bases from J, with 11 bases between. This CDR3 is 12 amino acids long. Germline V CDR1 and CDR2: SQVTM, ANQGSEA.

This clonotype was observed a few times. This chain joins TRBV12-3 or TRBV12-4 and TRBJ2-1; maybe TRBD2 (5 bases). V was pared by 2 bases and J by 8 bases, with 16 bases between. This CDR3 has 15 amino acids. CDR3 bases: TGTGCCAGCAGTTTACTACTAGGGCCCAACCATGAGCAGTTCTTC. As protein: CASSLLLGPNHEQFF.

The chain employs TRBV7-2 and TRBJ2-2; the D is unclear. The CDR3 is made up of 15 amino acids. V was clipped by 4 bases and J by 2 bases, with 11 bases between them. Germline CDR1 is SGHTA and CDR2 is FQGNSA. This chain's CDR3 is CASSWTGLNTGELFF. For the CDR3, the DNA is TGTGCCAGCAGCTGGACGGGTTTAAACACCGGGGAGCTGTTTTTT.

This clonotype has just a few counts. This chain uses TRBV7-8 with TRBJ2-1; tentative D call: TRBD1 (6 bases). Trimming pared 5 bases from V and 1 base from J, leaving 12 bases between. The V gene's germline CDR1 is SGHVS and CDR2 FQNEAQ. This CDR3 has 15 amino acids. The CDR3 loop reads CASSAPGTSYNEQFF. For the CDR3, the DNA is TGTGCCAGCAGCGCGCCCGGGACATCCTACAATGAGCAGTTCTTC.

A few counts support this clonotype. The chain recombines TRBV7-6 with TRBJ2-1; tentative D call: TRBD2 (6 bases). Trimming left V 6 bases short and J 5 bases short, with 17 bases between. Germline CDR1 SGHVS, CDR2 FNYEAQ. This CDR3 is built from 15 residues. The CDR3 nucleotides read TGTGCCAGCAGGAAAGACAGTGGAGGGGACAATGAGCAGTTCTTC. It translates to CASRKDSGGDNEQFF.

There are a few counts of this clonotype. The chain carries TRBV11-1 and TRBJ2-1, with no clear D. The CDR3 loop spans 14 amino acids. Looked up from germline, CDR1 is SGHAT and CDR2 is FQDESV (reference sequence). Deletions cut 5 bases from V and 5 bases from J, with 13 bases between. CDR3 in DNA: TGTGCCAGCAGCCCGACTTCTGGCAACAATGAGCAGTTCTTC. Its protein is CASSPTSGNNEQFF.

The V call is TRBV27, the J call TRBJ1-4, with a tentative D call TRBD1 (5 bases). The CDR3 sequence is 17 residues long. V was cut by 6 bases and J by 4 bases, with 21 bases left in between. Looked up from germline, CDR1 is MNHEY and CDR2 is SMNVEV (reference sequence). The CDR3 sequence: CASSLIPVQGFNEKLFF. The CDR3 DNA sequence: TGTGCCAGCAGCCTTATCCCGGTGCAGGGTTTTAATGAAAAACTGTTTTTT.

The chain has TRBV13 and TRBJ1-2; weak D call: TRBD1 (6 bases). The germline V and J ends were trimmed by 0 bases and 5 bases, with 10 bases remaining between them. CDR3 length: 14 residues. In germline, CDR1 is PRHDT, CDR2 FYEKMQ (reference sequence). The CDR3: CASSLGRGAYGYTF. The CDR3 region has the DNA TGTGCCAGCAGCTTAGGCCGGGGGGCTTATGGCTACACCTTC.

The chain recombines TRBV6-6 with TRBJ2-1; 12 bases agree with TRBD2. The CDR3 contains 17 residues. Germline V gene sequence: CDR1 MNHNY, CDR2 SVGAGI (reference sequence). The ends lost 5 bases at V and 0 bases at J; junction bases unmatched: 5. CDR3 residues: CASSQLAGGLSYNEQFF. The CDR3 region has the DNA TGTGCCAGCAGTCAGCTAGCGGGGGGGCTCTCCTACAATGAGCAGTTCTTC.

The rearrangement links TRBV2 to TRBJ2-7; D is unresolved. This CDR3 is 15 amino acids long. Trimming took 0 bases from V and 4 from J, leaving 13 bases between them. From germline, CDR1 is SNHLY and CDR2 FYNNEI. CDR3 nucleotides: TGTGCCAGCAGTGAAGCAGATGGACCAATATACGAGCAGTACTTC. This encodes CASSEADGPIYEQYF.

This clonotype was picked up a small number of times. The CDR3 sequence: CASSSGVHEQFF. The CDR3 DNA reads TGTGCCAGCAGTTCAGGGGTCCATGAGCAGTTCTTC. The gene calls are TRBV27 and TRBJ2-1; possibly TRBD1 for D (6 bases). The CDR3 extends over 12 amino acids. V lost 4 bases to trimming and J lost 8 bases, with 9 bases between them. Germline V CDR1 and CDR2: MNHEY, SMNVEV (reference sequence).

The rearrangement joins TRBV6-4 to TRBJ2-1; 11 bases fit TRBD1. Germline CDR1 reads MRHNA; CDR2 reads SNTAGT. V lost 10 bases, J lost 4 bases, and 3 bases stayed unmatched. This CDR3 has 13 amino acids. CDR3 sequence reads: CATGQGGYNEQFF. CDR3 coding DNA: TGTGCCACGGGACAGGGGGGTTACAATGAGCAGTTCTTC.

The chain has TRBV5-1 and TRBJ2-1; possibly TRBD2 for D (7 bases). Trimming left V 1 base short and J 7 bases short, with 27 bases between. The CDR3 spans 19 residues. Germline CDR1 reads SGHRS; CDR2 reads YFSETQ. CDR3: CASSLRGGRTTAKGNEQFF. CDR3 in DNA: TGCGCCAGCAGCTTGAGGGGGGGTAGGACCACCGCCAAAGGGAATGAGCAGTTCTTC.

This clonotype was seen more than once but under ten times. This rearrangement joins TRBV7-3 to TRBJ2-1; tentative D call: TRBD1 (5 bases). The V and J ends lost 4 bases and 9 bases respectively, with 16 bases between them. The CDR3 length is 14 residues. Germline lookup yields CDR1 SGHTA and CDR2 FQGTGA. The CDR3 DNA reads as TGTGCCAGCAGCTCCACAACAGGAGAGAGTGAGCAGTTCTTC. This codes for CASSSTTGESEQFF.